The 20 T cell receptor beta chains in this list originate from one sample, sequenced in a study of CD8 T cells in ankylosing spondylitis. Findings and limits, study-wide: A TCR beta motif of under ten highly homologous variants seemed to mark ankylosing spondylitis blood.

TCRdb analysed the 5' RACE reads with MiXCR anew, one entry per CDR3 protein. Of just under 550,000 distinct CDR3 sequences in the sample, 9.5% to 15% were seen once. No antigens are known for them. The sequencing input was blood, either unsorted or a sorted T cell fraction (not recorded which). All receptors derive from a male donor with ankylosing spondylitis.

The chain employs TRBV3-1 and TRBJ2-6; maybe TRBD2 (6 bases). CDR3 length: 17 residues. The V and J ends lost 1 base and 2 bases respectively, with 12 bases between them. Per the germline V gene, CDR1 is LGHDT and CDR2 is YNNKEL (reference sequence). CDR3 bases: TGTGCCAGCAGCCAAGTTGCCCGCGGGACTGGGGCCAACGTCCTGACTTTC. Translation: CASSQVARGTGANVLTF.

This chain uses TRBV20-1 with TRBJ2-5, with D possibly matching TRBD2 (5 bases). The germline V gene has CDR1 DFQATT and CDR2 SNEGSKA (reference sequence). The V and J ends lost 1 base and 7 bases respectively, with 13 bases between them. The length of the CDR3 is 13 residues. The CDR3 DNA sequence: TGCAGTGCTAGAGGACTGGTCCGGGGGACCCAGTACTTC. This codes for CSARGLVRGTQYF.

The V and J genes are TRBV5-5 and TRBJ1-2; TRBD1 might be the D (6 bases). Germline CDR1 is SGHKS and CDR2 is YYEKEE (reference sequence). V lost 0 bases and J lost 8, with 20 bases in between. There are 16 residues in the CDR3. The CDR3 region has the DNA TGTGCCAGCAGCTTGGGGGAGGCAGGGGCCACAGGAGGCTACACCTTC. Its protein product is CASSLGEAGATGGYTF.

V and J are TRBV7-9 and TRBJ1-4; TRBD1 matches 8 bases. Per germline, CDR1 SEHNR and CDR2 FQNEAQ (reference sequence). The CDR3 is 15 amino acids. V was pared by 0 bases and J by 8 bases, with 5 bases of the junction left unmatched. Here the CDR3 DNA reads TGTGCCAGCAGCTTAGCGGACAGGGCGTGGGAAAAACTGTTTTTT. This gives the protein CASSLADRAWEKLFF.

This clonotype was seen only a few times. This sequence joins TRBV5-1 and TRBJ2-3, with D hard to call. The V and J ends lost 0 bases and 0 bases respectively, with 11 bases between them. The CDR3 loop spans 16 amino acids. The germline CDR1 and CDR2 sequences are SGHRS and YFSETQ. This CDR3 reads CASSLEVGISTDTQYF. CDR3 in DNA: TGCGCCAGCAGCTTGGAAGTGGGAATCAGCACAGATACGCAGTATTTT.

This clonotype occurred a few times. The CDR3 DNA reads TGTGCCAGCAGCGTTTCCTTAGCCCATGACAGGGCTAATGAGCAGTTCTTC. This gives the protein CASSVSLAHDRANEQFF. The chain is built from TRBV9 and TRBJ2-1; 7 bases match TRBD1. The CDR3 has 17 residues. Germline values: CDR1 SGDLS, CDR2 YYNGEE. The trim removed 2 bases at V and 7 bases at J, leaving 15 bases unmatched.

At least ten counts were recorded for this clonotype. The chain couples TRBV7-2 to TRBJ1-5, with 9 nucleotides matching TRBD1. The germline CDR1 and CDR2 sequences are SGHTA and FQGNSA. The CDR3 length is 15 residues. With 5 bases clipped from V and 3 bases from J, the junction kept 5 bases outside the gene matches. The CDR3 DNA reads as TGTGCCAGCAGCCCGGACAGGGGACACAATCAGCCCCAGCATTTT. Encoded protein: CASSPDRGHNQPQHF.

This chain links TRBV18 with TRBJ2-1, with unresolved D. CDR1 KGHSH and CDR2 LQKENI come from the germline V gene. The CDR3 spans 17 residues. V lost 1 base to trimming and J lost 6 bases, with 19 bases between them. The CDR3 spells CASSPRGSQKGSNEQFF. The CDR3 coding sequence is TGTGCCAGCTCACCACGTGGCTCGCAGAAGGGATCCAATGAGCAGTTCTTC.

V gene TRBV20-1 combines with J gene TRBJ2-7; D is unresolved. With 7 bases removed from V and 7 bases from J, the gap between germline ends came to 29 bases. The germline CDR1 and CDR2 sequences are DFQATT and SNEGSKA (reference sequence). This CDR3 region has 16 residues. For the CDR3, the DNA is TGCAGTGTTTACGGGTTCGATGATGGGCCCTTAGGGGAGCAGTACTTC. As protein: CSVYGFDDGPLGEQYF.

The table lists this clonotype with a few counts. The rearrangement joins TRBV20-1 to TRBJ1-5; unclear D gene. Germline assignment: CDR1 DFQATT and CDR2 SNEGSKA (reference sequence). The CDR3 contains 14 residues. V was pared by 1 base and J by 2 bases, with 9 bases between. The CDR3 sequence is CSARAYSGNQPQHF. Here the CDR3 DNA reads TGCAGTGCTAGAGCTTACAGTGGCAATCAGCCCCAGCATTTT.

This clonotype occurred a few times. The chain links TRBV29-1 to TRBJ2-5, with D uncertain. The V end lost 5 bases, the J end lost 3 bases, and 13 bases lay between the germline ends. The V gene's germline CDR1 is SQVTM and CDR2 ANQGSEA. CDR3 length equals 13 residues. The CDR3 loop reads CSVRSTVKETQYF. The CDR3 DNA follows: TGCAGCGTTAGGTCCACAGTCAAAGAGACCCAGTACTTC.

The gene calls are TRBV5-5 and TRBJ2-5; D is unclear. Germline values: CDR1 SGHKS, CDR2 YYEKEE (reference sequence). The CDR3 contains 15 residues. V dropped 0 bases and J dropped 3 bases, with 12 bases sitting between them. In DNA form, the CDR3 reads TGTGCCAGCAGCTTGGAGCACGCTTTGAAAGAGACCCAGTACTTC. Translating gives CASSLEHALKETQYF.

The chain has TRBV5-5 and TRBJ1-3; no reliable D call. The germline CDR1 and CDR2 sequences are SGHKS and YYEKEE (reference sequence). The CDR3 length is 14 residues. V lost 4 bases, J lost 2 bases, and 10 bases lay in between. CDR3 residues: CASSQKIPGNTIYF. The DNA for the CDR3 is TGTGCCAGCAGCCAAAAAATACCTGGAAACACCATATATTTT.

V and J are TRBV20-1 and TRBJ1-4; no clear D gene. Germline CDR1 reads DFQATT; CDR2 reads SNEGSKA (reference sequence). V lost 5 bases, J lost 5 bases, and 18 bases lay in between. This CDR3 has 15 residues. The CDR3 here is CSASQPAAGNEKLFF. The CDR3 DNA reads TGCAGTGCTTCCCAACCGGCGGCAGGAAATGAAAAACTGTTTTTT.

The J gene is TRBJ1-1, the V gene TRBV27, with 9 nucleotides matching TRBD1. Germline V gene lookup returns CDR1 MNHEY and CDR2 SMNVEV (reference sequence). V dropped 5 bases and J dropped 4; count of bases not matched to a gene: 14. This CDR3 is built from 17 residues. This CDR3 is CASSPSPGTGRGTEAFF. The CDR3 DNA sequence: TGTGCCAGCAGTCCCAGTCCCGGGACAGGGCGAGGCACTGAAGCTTTCTTT.

The chain links TRBV20-1 to TRBJ2-7, with unresolved D. Germline loops: CDR1 DFQATT, CDR2 SNEGSKA (reference sequence). V was pared by 0 bases and J by 5 bases, with 11 bases between. CDR3 length equals 13 residues. The CDR3 sequence: CSARDERRNEQYV. The CDR3 coding sequence is TGCAGTGCTAGAGATGAGCGAAGGAACGAGCAGTACGTC.

This rearrangement joins TRBV11-2 to TRBJ1-5, with a possible D match to TRBD1 (5 bases). The CDR3 is made up of 15 amino acids. Germline lookup yields CDR1 SGHAT and CDR2 FQNNGV. V was cut by 0 bases and J by 3 bases, with 9 bases left in between. CDR3 bases: TGTGCCAGCAGCTTAGACGGGGCGGTCAATCAGCCCCAGCATTTT. Residues: CASSLDGAVNQPQHF.

This clonotype was seen at least ten times. V gene TRBV4-2 combines with J gene TRBJ2-1; 11 bases match TRBD2. Trimming removed 6 bases from V and 9 bases from J; junction bases left unmatched: 10. Germline V CDR1 and CDR2: LGHNA, YNFKEQ. The CDR3 runs to 15 residues. The CDR3 nucleotides read TGTGCCAGCAGGGAGCCTAGCGGGAGGACTGGTGAGCAGTTCTTC. Its translation: CASREPSGRTGEQFF.

V is TRBV7-9 and J is TRBJ2-1, with 7 bases that match TRBD1. With V trimmed by 3 bases and J by 5 bases, 7 bases remained unmatched. The V gene's germline CDR1 is SEHNR and CDR2 FQNEAQ (reference sequence). This CDR3 spans 15 amino acids. The CDR3 spells CASSLGTATHNEQFF. CDR3 coding DNA: TGTGCCAGCAGCTTGGGGACAGCCACCCACAATGAGCAGTTCTTC.

V gene TRBV3-1 combines with J gene TRBJ2-3, with TRBD2 matching 11 bases. There are 18 residues in the CDR3. Germline loops: CDR1 LGHDT, CDR2 YNNKEL (reference sequence). V gave up 0 bases and J gave up 2 bases; unmatched junction bases: 7. CDR3 nucleotides: TGTGCCAGCAGCCAAGATGGGACTAGCGGTGTCAACACAGATACGCAGTATTTT. Amino acid sequence: CASSQDGTSGVNTDTQYF.